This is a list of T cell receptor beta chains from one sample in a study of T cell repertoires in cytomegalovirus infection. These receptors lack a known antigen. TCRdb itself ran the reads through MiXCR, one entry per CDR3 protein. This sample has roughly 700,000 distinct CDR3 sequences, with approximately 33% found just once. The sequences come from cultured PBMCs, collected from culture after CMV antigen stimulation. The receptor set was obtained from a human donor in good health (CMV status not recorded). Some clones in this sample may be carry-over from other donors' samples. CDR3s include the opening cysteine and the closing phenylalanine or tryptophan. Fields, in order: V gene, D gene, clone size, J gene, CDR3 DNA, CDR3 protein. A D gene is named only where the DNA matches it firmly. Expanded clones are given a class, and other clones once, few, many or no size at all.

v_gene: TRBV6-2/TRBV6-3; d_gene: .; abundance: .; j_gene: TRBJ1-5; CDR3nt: TGTGCCAGCAGTCCGAACACAGGGATCGATCAGCCCCAGCATTTT; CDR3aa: CASSPNTGIDQPQHF
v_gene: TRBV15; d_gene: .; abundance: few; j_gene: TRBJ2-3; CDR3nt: TGTGCCACCAGCAGAGTGGGGACGGCAGATACGCAGTATTTT; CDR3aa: CATSRVGTADTQYF
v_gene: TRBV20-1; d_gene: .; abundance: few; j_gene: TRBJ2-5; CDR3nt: TGCAGTGCTAGAGGTGGCGTTGGAGTGGAGACCCAGTACTTC; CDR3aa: CSARGGVGVETQYF
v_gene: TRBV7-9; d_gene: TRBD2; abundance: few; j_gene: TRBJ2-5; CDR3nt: TGTGCCAGCAGCTTATATGTCGGCGGGGGCCAAGAGACCCAGTACTTC; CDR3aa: CASSLYVGGGQETQYF
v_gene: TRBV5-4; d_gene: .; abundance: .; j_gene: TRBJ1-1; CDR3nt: TGTGCCAGCCGCACCCCGGACGGAAACACTGAAGCTTTCTTT; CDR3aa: CASRTPDGNTEAFF
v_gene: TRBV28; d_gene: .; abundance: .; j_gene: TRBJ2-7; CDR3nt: TGTGCCAGCACCCCTGGGACCCACGGGGGGACAAGGAACCTCGAGCAGTACTTC; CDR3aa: CASTPGTHGGTRNLEQYF
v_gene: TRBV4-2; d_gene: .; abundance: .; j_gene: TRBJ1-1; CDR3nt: TGTGCCAGCAGCCAAGTGTATACGGGGAACACTGAAGCTTTCTTT; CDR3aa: CASSQVYTGNTEAFF
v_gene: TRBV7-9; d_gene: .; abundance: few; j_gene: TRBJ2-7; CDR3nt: TGTGCCAGCAGCCAACAGGGCCTCGAGCAGTACTTC; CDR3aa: CASSQQGLEQYF
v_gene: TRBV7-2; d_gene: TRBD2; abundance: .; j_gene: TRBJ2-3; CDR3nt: TGTGCCAGCAGCCCCGGGGCGGGAGTGGCTAGCACAGATACGCAGTATTTT; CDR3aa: CASSPGAGVASTDTQYF
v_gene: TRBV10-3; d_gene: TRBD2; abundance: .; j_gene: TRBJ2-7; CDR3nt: TGTGCCACCAAGACTAGCGCGCCCTACGAGCAGTACTTC; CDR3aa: CATKTSAPYEQYF
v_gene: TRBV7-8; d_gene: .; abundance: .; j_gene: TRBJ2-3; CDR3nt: TGTGCCAGCAGCTTTCGCGCCTACACAGATACGCAGTATTTT; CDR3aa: CASSFRAYTDTQYF
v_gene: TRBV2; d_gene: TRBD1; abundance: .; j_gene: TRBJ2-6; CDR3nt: TGTGCCAGCAGAGGACAGGGGGACTCTGGGGCCAACGTCCTGACTTTC; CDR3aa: CASRGQGDSGANVLTF
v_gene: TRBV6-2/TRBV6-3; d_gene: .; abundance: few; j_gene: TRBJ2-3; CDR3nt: TGTGCCAGCAGTTACCTCCGTTTGGGGACCTCGGATACGCAGTATTTT; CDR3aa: CASSYLRLGTSDTQYF
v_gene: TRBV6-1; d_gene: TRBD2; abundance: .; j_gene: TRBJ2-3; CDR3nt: TGTGCCAGTATCCGACTAGCGGGGAGCACAGATACGCAGTATTTT; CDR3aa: CASIRLAGSTDTQYF
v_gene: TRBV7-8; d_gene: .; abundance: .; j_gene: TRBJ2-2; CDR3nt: TGTGCCAGCAGCTTAAAAGGTTTTTTAGGTAGGACAGCGAACACCGGGGAGCTGTTTTTT; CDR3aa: CASSLKGFLGRTANTGELFF
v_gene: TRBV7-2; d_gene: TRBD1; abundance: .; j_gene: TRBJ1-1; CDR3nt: TGTGCCAGCAGCCGACGGACAGGGGACGCTGAAGCTTTCTTT; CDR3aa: CASSRRTGDAEAFF
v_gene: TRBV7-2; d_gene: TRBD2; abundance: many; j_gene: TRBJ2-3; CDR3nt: TGTGCCAGCAGCTTACCGATTAGACTAGCGGGGGACACAGATACGCAGTATTTT; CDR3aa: CASSLPIRLAGDTDTQYF